The clone carrying this TCR beta chain was recorded once. The CDR3 is 16 residues long. V dropped 5 bases and J dropped 5 bases, with 19 bases sitting between them. Germline V lookup: CDR1 SEHNR, CDR2 FQNEAQ (reference sequence). This specimen comes from a study of OX40 agonist ivuxolimab in advanced cancers. Whole-study context: Cancers in dose escalation were hepatocellular, melanoma, renal cell and head and neck. The group had a mean age of 60 years, ranged from 23 to 79, and was 82.7% male.

Profiling relied on immunoSEQ multiplex PCR, and the TCRdb table lists in-frame clones only, not all of them. The sample shows under 100,000 clones, roughly nine tenths of them seen only once. This chain links TRBV7-9 with TRBJ2-1; TRBD1 is a possible D gene (6 bases). The material sequenced was CD4+ or CD8+ T cells sorted from blood, taken in a trial of the OX40 agonist ivuxolimab. This clonotype originated in an adult with an advanced solid tumor such as melanoma, head and neck, liver or kidney cancer. As DNA, the CDR3 is TGTGCCAGCAGCGCCCGACAGGCCAGATCGGACAATGAGCAGTTCTTC. It is translated as CASSARQARSDNEQFF.